Sequencing of this TCR beta chain was carried out in a study of T-cell reconstitution after alpha-beta-depleted transplantation in children. Preparation of the TCRbeta library used unique molecular identifiers. TCRdb independently ran MiXCR on the PCR reads; one entry per CDR3 protein. The top ten clones hold about 2.4% of a sample with 200,000 to 300,000 distinct CDR3 sequences, more than 10% of them seen once. From germline, CDR1 is SGHTA and CDR2 FQGNSA. Unmatched junction bases numbered 7, after V lost 1 base and J lost 4 bases. There are 15 residues in the CDR3. This clonotype was detected ten times or more.

This sample comprised PBMCs from the stem cell graft donor, obtained from the stem cell graft. The chain is built from TRBV7-2 and TRBJ2-7, with TRBD2 matching 7 bases. The receptor's source is a human donor who donated a stem cell graft to a child with acute lymphoblastic leukemia. The CDR3 spells CASSLERGNGYEQYF. The CDR3 DNA reads as TGTGCCAGCAGCTTAGAGCGGGGTAATGGTTACGAGCAGTACTTC. The whole variable domain, filled in from reference TRBV7-2 and TRBJ2-7, reads GAGVSQSPSNKVTEKGKDVELRCDPISGHTALYWYRQSLGQGLEFLIYFQGNSAPDKSGLPSDRFSAERTGGSVSTLTIQRTQQEDSAVYLCASSLERGNGYEQYFGPGTRLTVT.